This T cell receptor (beta chain) stems from a study of cytomegalovirus exposure and HLA in healthy donors. Primers included in the PCR were 60 Vbeta and 13 Jbeta primers. Profiling relied on immunoSEQ multiplex PCR, and the TCRdb table lists in-frame clones only, not all of them. Of 200,000 to 250,000 clones in the sample, around 80% are singletons; the top ten hold approximately 0.71%. Details on this clone: Other DNA sequences of this sample code for an identical CDR3.

The material sequenced was PBMCs. The receptor's source is a boy aged 2 to 10 in good health and CMV-seronegative.

CDR3 DNA sequence: TGTGCCAGCAGCTTAGGGACAGGGGGCTACGAGCAGTACTTC. Amino acids: CASSLGTGGYEQYF. This sequence joins TRBV11-2 and TRBJ2-7, with TRBD1 matching 10 bases. Trimming removed 1 base from V and 3 bases from J; junction bases left unmatched: 0. CDR1 SGHAT and CDR2 FQNNGV come from the germline V gene. This CDR3 spans 14 amino acids.